These T cell receptor beta chains were read from a single sample in a study of early T cells in non-severe SARS-CoV-2 infection. TCRdb independently ran MiXCR on the 5' RACE reads; one entry per CDR3 protein. The repertoire holds 20,000 to 30,000 distinct CDR3 sequences, with 4% to 4.5% as singletons. The sample taken for sequencing was whole blood. The origin of the receptors is an adult who was a healthcare worker with PCR-confirmed SARS-CoV-2 infection or an uninfected control (not recorded which). Each CDR3 is given with its conserved first and last residue. The D gene is left open where the match is weak. The listing skips clone size in some rows; elsewhere it reads once, few, many or a size class.

j_gene | v_gene | d_gene | abundance | CDR3aa | CDR3nt
TRBJ2-7 | TRBV20-1 | - | many | CSANVAGRYEQYF | TGCAGTGCCAACGTCGCGGGCCGGTACGAGCAGTACTTC
TRBJ1-1 | TRBV28 | TRBD1 | - | CASSGQTGLDTEAFF | TGTGCCAGCAGTGGCCAGACAGGGTTAGACACTGAAGCTTTCTTT
TRBJ2-2 | TRBV23-1 | TRBD1 | many | CASSQGTASNTGELFF | TGCGCCAGCAGTCAAGGGACAGCCTCGAACACCGGGGAGCTGTTTTTT
TRBJ2-7 | TRBV4-1 | - | - | CASNQEPSRAGVRDEQYF | TGCGCCAGCAACCAAGAGCCATCGAGGGCAGGGGTAAGGGACGAGCAGTACTTC
TRBJ1-4 | TRBV18 | TRBD1 | many | CASSPQRQGASLLFF | TGTGCCAGCTCACCTCAGAGACAGGGGGCCTCCTTACTGTTTTTT
TRBJ2-1 | TRBV7-9 | - | many | CASSAGRTAGQFF | TGTGCCAGCAGCGCCGGACGGACCGCTGGGCAGTTCTTC
TRBJ2-1 | TRBV28 | - | many | CASSRSGDYQNEQFF | TGTGCCAGCAGTCGATCAGGGGACTACCAAAATGAGCAGTTCTTC
TRBJ1-1 | TRBV20-1 | - | many | CSAFNPGSTPEAFF | TGCAGTGCTTTTAACCCGGGAAGTACCCCTGAAGCTTTCTTT
TRBJ2-4 | TRBV4-1 | - | many | CASSQEAHKGYLGVYIQYF | TGCGCCAGCAGCCAAGAGGCCCATAAGGGATACTTGGGCGTATACATTCAGTACTTC
TRBJ1-2 | TRBV2 | - | many | CASSEGYGPGYGYTF | TGTGCCAGCAGTGAGGGCTACGGCCCAGGGTATGGCTACACCTTC
TRBJ2-2 | TRBV28 | TRBD2 | many | CASSLLTSGRANTGELFF | TGTGCCAGCAGTCTATTGACTAGCGGGAGGGCGAACACCGGGGAGCTGTTTTTT
TRBJ2-1 | TRBV7-2 | - | many | CASSFQRYNEQFF | TGTGCCAGCAGCTTCCAGCGGTACAATGAGCAGTTCTTC
TRBJ2-1 | TRBV5-6 | - | many | CASSPFEAEQFF | TGTGCCAGCAGCCCATTTGAGGCTGAGCAGTTCTTC
TRBJ2-3 | TRBV20-1 | TRBD2 | many | CSPGTSGDTSTDTQYF | TGCAGTCCCGGGACTAGCGGCGACACTAGCACAGATACGCAGTATTTT
TRBJ1-6 | TRBV7-8 | TRBD1 | - | CASSRRDSNNSPLHF | TGTGCCAGCAGCAGAAGGGACAGCAATAATTCACCCCTCCACTTT
TRBJ1-2 | TRBV28 | - | many | CASSSPGVHYGYTF | TGTGCCAGCAGTTCCCCCGGGGTTCACTATGGCTACACCTTC
TRBJ2-1 | TRBV5-4 | TRBD2 | few | CASSFSGRGYNEQFF | TGTGCCAGCAGCTTTAGCGGGAGGGGGTACAATGAGCAGTTCTTC